Each of the 17 T cell receptor beta chains below was sequenced from the same sample in a study of cytomegalovirus exposure and HLA in healthy donors. Vbeta (60) and Jbeta (13) primers were used in the PCR. Libraries were prepared by immunoSEQ multiplex PCR; TCRdb keeps only in-frame clonotypes and omits some of them. Seen here are some 140,000 clones, 73% observed once, and the top ten hold 1% to 1.5%. Specimen: PBMCs. The source is a woman aged 40 to 50 in good health and CMV-seronegative.

The chain links TRBV28 to TRBJ1-6; D gene ambiguous. V lost 4 bases, J lost 7 bases, and 5 bases lay in between. The CDR3 spans 12 residues. CDR1 MDHEN and CDR2 SYDVKM come from the germline V gene. This chain's CDR3 is CASSSGNSPLHF. CDR3 DNA sequence: TGTGCCAGCAGTTCCGGGAATTCACCCCTCCACTTT.

The rearrangement uses TRBV5-4 and TRBJ1-1, with D perhaps TRBD1 (6 bases). Trimming removed 4 bases at V and 2 bases at J, with 12 bases between. CDR3 length: 14 residues. Germline lookup yields CDR1 SGHNT and CDR2 YYREEE (reference sequence). CDR3 amino acids: CASSPRGGNTEAFF. The DNA of the CDR3 is TGTGCCAGCAGCCCCAGGGGTGGTAACACTGAAGCTTTCTTT. Looking up the rest from reference TRBV5-4 and TRBJ1-1 gives the full variable domain: ETGVTQSPTHLIKTRGQQVTLRCSSQSGHNTVSWYQQALGQGPQFIFQYYREEENGRGNFPPRFSGLQFPNYSSELNVNALELDDSALYLCASSPRGGNTEAFFGQGTRLTVV.

Concerning this clone: Sequence at one end of the junction differs from germline and may be a read error. The chain joins TRBV7-9 to TRBJ1-1, with 7 bases fitting TRBD1. CDR1 SEHNR and CDR2 FQNEAQ come from the germline V gene (reference sequence). The CDR3 has 14 amino acids. The CDR3 region has the DNA TGTTCCAGCAGCCCGACAGGGAAGAACACTGAAGCTTTCTTT. It is translated as CSSSPTGKNTEAFF.

The chain couples TRBV5-4 to TRBJ2-3, with a tentative D call TRBD2 (6 bases). Germline V gene lookup returns CDR1 SGHNT and CDR2 YYREEE (reference sequence). The CDR3 runs to 14 residues. V was clipped by 4 bases and J by 1 base, with 10 bases between them. The CDR3 DNA follows: TGTGCCAGCAGCAGGGGCGGGGGCACAGATACGCAGTATTTT. Protein: CASSRGGGTDTQYF.

The rearrangement links TRBV4-2 to TRBJ2-5; unclear D gene. The germline V and J ends were trimmed by 4 bases and 0 bases, with 12 bases remaining between them. In germline, CDR1 is LGHNA, CDR2 YNFKEQ. This CDR3 is built from 15 residues. The CDR3 region has the DNA TGTGCCAGCAGCCTCTTAGCTGGGTACCAAGAGACCCAGTACTTC. Translated: CASSLLAGYQETQYF.

The chain has TRBV4-1 and TRBJ2-3; 8 bases match TRBD1. The CDR3 loop spans 14 amino acids. Germline V lookup: CDR1 MGHRA, CDR2 YSYEKL. The ends lost 3 bases at V and 6 bases at J; junction bases unmatched: 5. The CDR3 DNA sequence: TGCGCCAGCAGCCACAGGACAGGGTGGGATACGCAGTATTTT. Amino acid sequence: CASSHRTGWDTQYF.

This sequence joins TRBV5-1 and TRBJ1-1, with D tentatively TRBD1 (6 bases). The CDR3 runs to 14 residues. Trimming cost V 3 bases and J 4 bases, with 13 bases left between them. Germline V CDR1 and CDR2: SGHRS, YFSETQ. The CDR3: CASSSSPDSTEAFF. CDR3 coding DNA: TGCGCCAGCAGCTCATCTCCGGACAGCACTGAAGCTTTCTTT.

The gene calls are TRBV4-1 and TRBJ2-3; possibly TRBD2 for D (6 bases). The V end was cut by 5 bases, the J end by 2 bases, with 17 bases between. The CDR3 consists of 16 residues. From germline, CDR1 is MGHRA and CDR2 YSYEKL. The CDR3 bases are TGCGCCAGCAGCGAAAGATGGCCTAGCGCCACAGATACGCAGTATTTT. It is translated as CASSERWPSATDTQYF.

V and J are TRBV5-1 and TRBJ1-1; 11 bases are a match to TRBD1. The V gene end was trimmed by 0 bases and the J gene end by 5 bases; junction bases not matched to a gene: 6. CDR1 and CDR2 from the germline V gene are SGHRS and YFSETQ. The CDR3 has 16 residues. The CDR3 DNA follows: TGCGCCAGCAGCTTGGAAACCGGGACAGGGGGGACTGAAGCTTTCTTT. Its translation is CASSLETGTGGTEAFF.

This clone was seen a few times. This rearrangement joins TRBV4-3 to TRBJ1-1, with D possibly matching TRBD1 (5 bases). V was pared by 4 bases and J by 2 bases, with 17 bases between. CDR1 and CDR2 (germline): LGHNA, YSLEER. The CDR3 runs 16 residues. CDR3 nucleotides: TGCGCCAGCAGCCGATCCCACCGGGACTCCAACACTGAAGCTTTCTTT. It yields the protein CASSRSHRDSNTEAFF.

The genes are TRBV11-3 and TRBJ1-5, with TRBD1 identical over 8 bases. This CDR3 is 19 amino acids long. Germline V gene lookup returns CDR1 SGHNT and CDR2 YENEEA. Trimming at V came to 4 bases and at J to 6 bases, leaving 20 bases not matched to a gene. The CDR3 protein is CASSSAGQDGLPVCQPQHF. The CDR3, as DNA: TGTGCCAGCAGCTCAGCGGGACAGGACGGCTTACCGGTATGTCAGCCCCAGCATTTT.

This clone appeared a few times. The chain links TRBV4-3 to TRBJ2-1, with D perhaps matching TRBD2 (5 bases). Germline CDR1 and CDR2: LGHNA and YSLEER. V lost 0 bases to trimming and J lost 0 bases, with 12 bases between them. This CDR3 contains 17 residues. The CDR3 protein is CASSQDLTSSSYNEQFF. As DNA, the CDR3 is TGCGCCAGCAGCCAAGATCTTACTAGTAGCTCCTACAATGAGCAGTTCTTC.

V usage is TRBV19 and J usage is TRBJ1-5; D is uncertain. V was pared by 3 bases and J by 5 bases, with 8 bases between. CDR3 length equals 13 residues. CDR1 and CDR2 from the germline V gene are LNHDA and SQIVND (reference sequence). CDR3 DNA: TGTGCCAGTAGTATGTCCCCGGATCAGCCCCAGCATTTT. Residues: CASSMSPDQPQHF.

The CDR3 DNA reads as TGCGCCAGCAGCTTGGATGAGGTGGGCACTGAAGCTTTCTTT. It codes for CASSLDEVGTEAFF. The gene calls are TRBV5-1 and TRBJ1-1; D is unclear. V lost 0 bases, J lost 4 bases, and 10 bases lay in between. This CDR3 is 14 amino acids long. CDR1 is SGHRS, CDR2 YFSETQ, per germline.

This clone was picked up one time. The chain is built from TRBV29-1 and TRBJ2-1; TRBD1 might be the D (6 bases). V was shortened by 5 bases and J by 8 bases, with 10 bases between the two germline ends. Germline lookup yields CDR1 SQVTM and CDR2 ANQGSEA. The CDR3 runs to 11 residues. As DNA, the CDR3 is TGCAGCGTTACTCAGGGGTATGAGCAGTTCTTC. This translates into CSVTQGYEQFF.

This clone was observed a handful of times. The chain recombines TRBV4-2 with TRBJ1-1; no clear D gene. The ends were cut back, 0 bases at V and 5 bases at J, with 13 bases in the middle. CDR3 length: 15 residues. Germline V lookup: CDR1 LGHNA, CDR2 YNFKEQ. The CDR3 sequence: CASSQEHLRGTEAFF. The CDR3 DNA reads as TGTGCCAGCAGCCAAGAACATTTACGGGGAACTGAAGCTTTCTTT.

Here the CDR3 DNA reads TGCGCCAGCACCTACGGGGGGATCGGCACTGAAGCTTTCTTT. This encodes CASTYGGIGTEAFF. The rearrangement uses TRBV5-1 and TRBJ1-1, with D possibly matching TRBD1 (5 bases). This CDR3 has 14 amino acids. V was trimmed by 6 bases and J by 4 bases, leaving 16 bases between them. Per the germline V gene, CDR1 is SGHRS and CDR2 is YFSETQ.